These 21 T cell receptor beta chains were sequenced from one sample in a study of PD-1 blockade in classical Hodgkin lymphoma (dated by TCRdb to 2020 to 2022). Library method: the immunoSEQ multiplex PCR assay. Not all clones reach the TCRdb copy of this immuneACCESS table, which keeps in-frame sequences only. Checked studies attribute under half of the gap to unresolved V genes and leave the rest unexplained. The sample records about 24,000 clones, approximately 69% of which are singletons. Of the sample, about 3.3% is held by the ten largest clones. Explained via the paper, the time point label denotes: cycle 1 day 1 (C1D1), immediately before nivolumab initiation. Every trial patient had relapsed following autologous stem cell transplantation, and prior brentuximab vedotin exposure was what differed among cohorts A, B and C. Source: peripheral blood mononuclear cells (PBMCs), taken at baseline. The receptors were sampled from a human donor with classical Hodgkin lymphoma.

In regard to this clone: Other DNA variants within this sample encode the same CDR3. The chain recombines TRBV7-2 with TRBJ2-3, with 9 bases identical to TRBD1. V shed 5 bases, J shed 2 bases, and the junction held 5 bases outside the gene matches. The CDR3 has 15 residues. Germline V lookup: CDR1 SGHTA, CDR2 FQGNSA. The CDR3 nucleotides read TGTGCCAGCAGCGCCGGGACAGGGTACACAGATACGCAGTATTTT. Protein product: CASSAGTGYTDTQYF.

V usage is TRBV6-1 and J usage is TRBJ2-3; the D is unclear. This CDR3 is built from 14 residues. Germline values: CDR1 MNHNS, CDR2 SASEGT. The ends were cut back, 1 base at V and 5 bases at J, with 10 bases in the middle. The CDR3 DNA reads TGTGCCAGCAGTGAAGTCCCGACGGGAGATACGCAGTATTTT. The encoded protein is CASSEVPTGDTQYF.

This clone turned up a few times. The J gene is TRBJ1-5, the V gene TRBV12-5, with D possibly TRBD1 on 6 matching bases. The V gene lost 0 bases and the J gene lost 11 bases, with 23 bases spanning the gap. Germline loops: CDR1 LGHNT, CDR2 FRNRAP. The CDR3 consists of 17 residues. As DNA, the CDR3 is TGTGCTAGTGGTTTGGTACAAGGGACACATCATTCGTTCGCCCAGCATTTT. Translating gives CASGLVQGTHHSFAQHF.

A few counts support this clone. J is TRBJ1-1 and V is TRBV7-8, with 7 bases fitting TRBD1. The CDR3 totals 19 residues. CDR1 is SGHVS and CDR2 is FQNEAQ in the germline V gene. Trimming cost V 3 bases and J 4 bases; bases outside gene matches: 20. CDR3 DNA: TGTGCCAGCAGCTTGAATTCCCGGACAGGAGGTTTCAAGGGCACTGAAGCTTTCTTT. Translating it yields CASSLNSRTGGFKGTEAFF. Together with reference TRBV7-8 and TRBJ1-1, the CDR3 gives the full variable domain: GAGVSQSPRYKVAKRGQDVALRCDPISGHVSLFWYQQALGQGPEFLTYFQNEAQLDKSGLPSDRFFAERPEGSVSTLKIQRTQQEDSAVYLCASSLNSRTGGFKGTEAFFGQGTRLTVV.

This clone has only a few counts. The V gene is TRBV29-1, the J gene TRBJ2-7, with D tentatively TRBD1 (6 bases). Germline V lookup: CDR1 SQVTM, CDR2 ANQGSEA. CDR3 length: 10 residues. Trimming removed 7 bases at V and 6 bases at J, with 10 bases between. The CDR3 nucleotides are TGCAGCGCCGTAGGGGGCGAGCAGTACTTC. It specifies CSAVGGEQYF.

The CDR3 is CASSIEGTQYF. The CDR3, as DNA: TGTGCCAGTAGTATCGAAGGGACCCAGTACTTC. The V and J genes are TRBV19 and TRBJ2-5; the D is unclear. The CDR3 runs to 11 residues. V lost 3 bases and J 7 bases, leaving 6 bases between the germline ends. Germline assignment: CDR1 LNHDA and CDR2 SQIVND (reference sequence).

This rearrangement joins TRBV29-1 to TRBJ1-1; the D is unclear. The CDR3 is 11 amino acids. Trimming pared 3 bases from V and 7 bases from J, leaving 9 bases between. Germline V gene data show CDR1 as SQVTM and CDR2 as ANQGSEA. Written as DNA, the CDR3 is TGCAGCGTTGAGGTGGTGCGTGAAGCTTTCTTT. Protein sequence: CSVEVVREAFF. The full variable domain, rest sourced from reference TRBV29-1 and TRBJ1-1, is SAVISQKPSRDICQRGTSLTIQCQVDSQVTMMFWYRQQPGQSLTLIATANQGSEATYESGFVIDKFPISRPNLTFSTLTVSNMSPEDSSIYLCSVEVVREAFFGQGTRLTVV.

This clone appeared a few times. The J gene is TRBJ1-1, the V gene TRBV4-3; a possible D gene is TRBD1 (6 bases). Germline lookup yields CDR1 LGHNA and CDR2 YSLEER. The CDR3 is 15 residues long. Between the trimmed V and J ends, which lost 0 bases and 7 bases, there was a span of 15 bases. The CDR3 sequence is CASSQDSSVQGEAFF. The CDR3 coding sequence is TGCGCCAGCAGCCAAGACTCCTCCGTACAGGGTGAAGCTTTCTTT.

This clone has more than one count but fewer than ten. The chain combines TRBV27 with TRBJ1-1, with D perhaps TRBD1 (6 bases). The CDR3 length is 13 residues. Germline V gives CDR1 MNHEY, CDR2 SMNVEV (reference sequence). Trimming removed 6 bases at V and 3 bases at J, with 11 bases between. CDR3 sequence reads: CASRGDTYTEAFF. The CDR3 region has the DNA TGTGCCAGCAGGGGGGACACCTACACTGAAGCTTTCTTT.

The J gene is TRBJ2-2, the V gene TRBV7-2; 7 nucleotides match TRBD1. Trimming took 5 bases from V and 4 from J; bases not matched to a gene: 4. The CDR3 is made up of 14 amino acids. CDR1 SGHTA and CDR2 FQGNSA come from the germline V gene. CDR3 loop: CASSRRQGTGELFF. For the CDR3, the DNA is TGTGCCAGCAGCCGTAGACAGGGCACCGGGGAGCTGTTTTTT.

The rearrangement links TRBV1 to TRBJ2-5; the table's D call TRBD2 went unverified against the DNA. TRBV1 is reported as a pseudogene. This CDR3 is 15 amino acids long. The CDR3, as DNA: TGCACCAGCAGCCAAAGCGGGGGGCCGTGGGAGACCCAGTACTTC. Translating it yields CTSSQSGGPWETQYF.

This sequence joins TRBV7-6 and TRBJ2-1, with D tentatively TRBD1 (6 bases). Trimming took off 1 base at V and 8 bases at J, with 12 bases between the two ends. Germline V CDR1 and CDR2: SGHVS, FNYEAQ. The length of the CDR3 is 14 residues. This CDR3 is CASSLGQGLDEQFF. In nucleotides, the CDR3 is TGTGCCAGCAGCTTAGGGCAGGGGTTAGATGAGCAGTTCTTC. The full variable domain, completed using reference TRBV7-6 and TRBJ2-1, is GAGVSQSPRYKVTKRGQDVALRCDPISGHVSLYWYRQALGQGPEFLTYFNYEAQQDKSGLPNDRFSAERPEGSISTLTIQRTEQRDSAMYRCASSLGQGLDEQFFGPGTRLTVL.

This clone was picked up a small number of times. This sequence joins TRBV4-1 and TRBJ1-1, with D tentatively TRBD1 (5 bases). The CDR3 consists of 14 residues. V was clipped by 2 bases and J by 11 bases, with 18 bases between them. CDR1 is MGHRA, CDR2 YSYEKL, per germline. In DNA form, the CDR3 reads TGCGCCAGCAGCCAACCGACCAGGGAACCCGGTGCTTTCTTT. Protein product: CASSQPTREPGAFF.

The chain links TRBV27 to TRBJ1-5, with a possible D match to TRBD1 (5 bases). The CDR3 sequence is 14 residues long. Germline-derived CDR1 and CDR2 are MNHEY and SMNVEV (reference sequence). Between the trimmed V and J ends, which lost 6 bases and 4 bases, there was a span of 13 bases. The CDR3 coding sequence is TGTGCCAGCAGAACCCAGGGTAGTAATCAGCCCCAGCATTTT. Amino acids: CASRTQGSNQPQHF.

Regarding this clone: This may be a read error, as it is one base from a much larger clone. The rearrangement links TRBV19 to TRBJ2-1; D is unresolved. Germline loops: CDR1 LNHDA, CDR2 SQIVND (reference sequence). The CDR3 spans 15 residues. Between the trimmed V and J ends, which lost 4 bases and 0 bases, there was a span of 10 bases. CDR3 sequence reads: CASSTEKSSYNEQFF. CDR3 in DNA: TGTGCCAGTAGTACGGAGAAGAGCTCCTACAATGAGCAGTTCTTC.

This clone was observed a few times. The chain joins TRBV19 to TRBJ1-6; the D gene is possibly TRBD1 (5 bases). CDR3 length: 14 amino acids. V gave up 7 bases and J gave up 9 bases, with 16 bases separating them. Looked up from germline, CDR1 is LNHDA and CDR2 is SQIVND (reference sequence). DNA for the CDR3: TGTGCCAGTAATCGACAGTCGGCCTTTTCACCCCTCCACTTT. It encodes CASNRQSAFSPLHF.

Within the sample, this clone is large (0.1 to 1%). The rearrangement joins TRBV7-9 to TRBJ2-7; tentatively, D is TRBD1 (5 bases). Germline CDR1 reads SEHNR; CDR2 reads FQNEAQ (reference sequence). This CDR3 has 15 residues. Between the trimmed V and J ends, which lost 4 bases and 1 base, there was a span of 14 bases. As DNA, the CDR3 is TGTGCCAGCAGCTCTAACCAGGGATATTCCTACGAGCAGTACTTC. Its protein is CASSSNQGYSYEQYF.

The genes are TRBV4-2 and TRBJ2-7; no reliable D call. CDR3 length: 13 amino acids. V shed 1 base and J shed 1 base, with 5 bases lying between them. The germline V gene has CDR1 LGHNA and CDR2 YNFKEQ. This chain's CDR3 is CASSQGDSYEQYF. DNA of the CDR3: TGTGCCAGCAGCCAAGGAGATTCCTACGAGCAGTACTTC.

V is TRBV5-8 and J is TRBJ2-5, with D possibly TRBD2 on 5 matching bases. The CDR3 is made up of 16 amino acids. Germline V gene sequence: CDR1 SGHTS, CDR2 YDEGEE. V lost 4 bases and J lost 5, with 21 bases in between. Here the CDR3 DNA reads TGTGCCAGCAGCATCCAACTAGGAGCTGATATGGAGACCCAGTACTTC. Its protein product is CASSIQLGADMETQYF.

By share, this clone counts as medium-sized. V usage is TRBV7-6 and J usage is TRBJ2-2, with unresolved D. CDR1 SGHVS and CDR2 FNYEAQ come from the germline V gene. Trimming left V 3 bases short and J 2 bases short, with 4 bases between. The CDR3 totals 13 residues. CDR3 sequence reads: CASSFINTGELFF. DNA for the CDR3: TGTGCCAGCAGCTTTATAAACACCGGGGAGCTGTTTTTT. Full variable domain (rest looked up from reference TRBV7-6 and TRBJ2-2): GAGVSQSPRYKVTKRGQDVALRCDPISGHVSLYWYRQALGQGPEFLTYFNYEAQQDKSGLPNDRFSAERPEGSISTLTIQRTEQRDSAMYRCASSFINTGELFFGEGSRLTVL.

The rearrangement links TRBV11-3 to TRBJ2-1; 7 nucleotides match TRBD1. This CDR3 has 12 residues. Germline V CDR1 and CDR2: SGHNT, YENEEA. V shed 0 bases, J shed 12 bases, and the junction held 2 bases outside the gene matches. The CDR3 loop is CASSLETGRQFF. CDR3 nucleotide sequence: TGTGCCAGCAGCTTAGAGACAGGGCGGCAGTTCTTC. The full variable domain, with the rest looked up from reference TRBV11-3 and TRBJ2-1, is EAGVVQSPRYKIIEKKQPVAFWCNPISGHNTLYWYLQNLGQGPELLIRYENEEAVDDSQLPKDRFSAERLKGVDSTLKIQPAELGDSAVYLCASSLETGRQFFGPGTRLTVL.